The subject of this entry is one T cell receptor beta chain. Its specific antigen is unknown. HCMV serostatus was determined by detecting HCMV-specific IgG in serum with a commercial ELISA kit. Peripheral blood mononuclear cells were isolated from blood by Ficoll density gradient centrifugation. This entry is derived from a study of T cells expressing NK-cell markers (dated by TCRdb to the early 2020s). Notes on the research overall: Eight donors provided sorted CD3+CD56+NKG2C+, CD3+CD56+NKG2C- and CD3+CD56-NKG2C+ T-cell subsets, whose TCR beta-chain repertoires were profiled. Sequencing of the libraries produced 2 x 150 bp reads on Illumina HiSeq 2000/2500, MiSeq or NextSeq. Seven of the eight sequenced donors were HCMV-seropositive and one was HCMV-seronegative. The eight sequenced donors were randomly selected healthy volunteers, three men and five women. Overall study outcomes, separate from this receptor: In over 5 donors, the dominant CD3+CD56+NKG2C+ clonotypes were among the top 10 CD8+ clonotypes and accounted for about 1.0-7.5% of CD8+ T cells. Those dominant clonotypes were again the most abundant among CD3+CD56-NKG2C+ cells in a handful of donors, at roughly 25-60.1%. It remained unclear whether the expanded NKG2C-expressing T cell clones were specific for HCMV antigens.

CDR1 and CDR2 (SGHNT, YENEEA) derive from the germline V gene. Taken from cysteine to phenylalanine, the CDR3 has 16 residues. No DNA is recorded. TCRdb shows the sequencer as Illumina HiSeq 2000. 5'RACE template switching, by which a universal primer site and unique molecular identifiers were added, was used to make TCR beta cDNA libraries. Synthesis of cDNA was primed from the TCR beta constant segment and was followed by two consecutive PCR amplification steps. The original methods were these. MIGEC was used to demultiplex reads and group reads by UMI, and MiTCR was used to assemble and quantify clonotypes. Only TCR cDNA sequences supported by at least two reads were kept to exclude erroneous sequences. The tcR package was used for downstream repertoire analysis, with clonotypes matched between fractions based on CDR3 nucleotide sequence plus V segment. Antigen specificity was annotated against VDJdb with VDJmatch, allowing one amino acid substitution in CDR3. TCRdb reprocessed the reads into one record per CDR3 protein sequence, lacking DNA. TCRdb's processing, not the study's, gives the V and J calls here. The sample table holds 150,000 to 160,000 distinct CDR3 sequences. The ten largest make up approximately 35% of the sample.

The specimen was blood T cells: a sorted CD56 or NKG2C T cell subset, CD4+ or CD8+ T cells, or bulk PBMC T cells (not recorded which). The receptor was isolated from a woman aged 45 to 65 in good health. Donor details come from another sample of the same person, matched by shared clones. The chain is encoded by TRBV11-3 joined to TRBJ2-1. The CDR3 reads CASSLYWSETNNEQFF.